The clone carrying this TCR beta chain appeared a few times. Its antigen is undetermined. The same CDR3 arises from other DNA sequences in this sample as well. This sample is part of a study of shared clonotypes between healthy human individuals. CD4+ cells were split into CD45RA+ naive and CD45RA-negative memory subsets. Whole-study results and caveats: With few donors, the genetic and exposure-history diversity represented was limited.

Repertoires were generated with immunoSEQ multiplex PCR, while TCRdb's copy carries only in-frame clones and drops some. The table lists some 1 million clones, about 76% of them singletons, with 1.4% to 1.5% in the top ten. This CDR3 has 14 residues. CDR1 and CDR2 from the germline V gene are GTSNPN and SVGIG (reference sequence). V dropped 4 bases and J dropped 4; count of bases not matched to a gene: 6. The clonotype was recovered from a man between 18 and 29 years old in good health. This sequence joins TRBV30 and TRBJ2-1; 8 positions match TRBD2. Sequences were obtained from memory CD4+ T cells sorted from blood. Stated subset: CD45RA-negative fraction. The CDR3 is CAWTRGGLYNEQFF. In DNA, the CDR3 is TGTGCCTGGACCCGGGGGGGTTTATACAATGAGCAGTTCTTC.